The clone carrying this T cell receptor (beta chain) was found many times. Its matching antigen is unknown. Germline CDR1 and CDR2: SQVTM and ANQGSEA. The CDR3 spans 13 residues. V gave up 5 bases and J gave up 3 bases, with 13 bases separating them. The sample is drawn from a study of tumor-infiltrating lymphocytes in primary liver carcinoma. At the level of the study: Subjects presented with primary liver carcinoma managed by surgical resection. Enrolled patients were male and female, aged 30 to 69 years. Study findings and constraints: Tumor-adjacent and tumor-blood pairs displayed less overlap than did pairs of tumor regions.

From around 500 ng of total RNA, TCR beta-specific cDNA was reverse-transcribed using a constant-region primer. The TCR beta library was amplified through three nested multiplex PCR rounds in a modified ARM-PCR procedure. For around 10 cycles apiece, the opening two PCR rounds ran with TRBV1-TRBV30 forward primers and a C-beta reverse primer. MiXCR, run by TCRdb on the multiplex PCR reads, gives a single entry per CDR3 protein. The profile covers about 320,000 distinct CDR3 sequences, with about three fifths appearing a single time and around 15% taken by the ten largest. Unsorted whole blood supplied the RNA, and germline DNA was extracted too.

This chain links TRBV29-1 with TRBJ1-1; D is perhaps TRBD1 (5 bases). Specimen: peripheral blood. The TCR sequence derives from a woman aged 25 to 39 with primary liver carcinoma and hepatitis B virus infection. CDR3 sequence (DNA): TGCAGCGTTTGGGGCTCGACTGACACTGAAGCTTTCTTT. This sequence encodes CSVWGSTDTEAFF.